The 31 T cell receptor beta chains in this list originate from one sample, sequenced in a study of cytomegalovirus exposure and HLA in healthy donors (dated by TCRdb to 2016 to 2017). To prepare the library, the immunoSEQ multiplex PCR assay was applied. Entries here come from immuneACCESS through TCRdb and include only in-frame sequences with V and J called. Some clones fail to appear in such tables; in the studies checked, an unresolved V gene covers under half of the shortfall, and the cause of the remainder is unknown. Recorded for this sample are 200,000 to 300,000 clones; 90% of them occurred a single time. The ten largest clones capture 3.1% of the sample. Sample: PBMCs. These receptors came from a woman aged 25-40 years in good health and CMV-seronegative.

V is TRBV7-6 and J is TRBJ1-2; a possible D gene is TRBD1 (5 bases). Trimming stripped 3 bases from V and 6 bases from J, with 17 bases between. The CDR3 length is 15 residues. CDR1 is SGHVS, CDR2 FNYEAQ, per germline. The CDR3 region has the DNA TGTGCCAGCAGCTTTGGGACTCCAAATGAGGATGGCTACACCTTC. It translates to CASSFGTPNEDGYTF.

V and J are TRBV5-1 and TRBJ2-3; weak D call: TRBD2 (5 bases). The CDR3 contains 15 residues. The V gene lost 0 bases and the J gene lost 2 bases, with 10 bases spanning the gap. Germline lookup yields CDR1 SGHRS and CDR2 YFSETQ. CDR3 in DNA: TGCGCCAGCAGCTTGGAGGGAGCTGTCACAGATACGCAGTATTTT. Encoded protein: CASSLEGAVTDTQYF. Combining the CDR3 with reference TRBV5-1 and TRBJ2-3 gives the whole variable domain KAGVTQTPRYLIKTRGQQVTLSCSPISGHRSVSWYQQTPGQGLQFLFEYFSETQRNKGNFPGRFSGRQFSNSRSEMNVSTLELGDSALYLCASSLEGAVTDTQYFGPGTRLTVL.

The chain is built from TRBV27 and TRBJ2-7; 8 bases are a match to TRBD2. The V gene's germline CDR1 is MNHEY and CDR2 SMNVEV (reference sequence). CDR3 length equals 12 residues. V lost 6 bases and J lost 6; bases outside the gene matches: 4. CDR3 region: CASSLTSGEQYF. The CDR3 coding sequence is TGTGCCAGCAGCCTTACTAGCGGCGAGCAGTACTTC.

This chain connects TRBV6-5 to TRBJ1-2; maybe TRBD1 (6 bases). The V gene's germline CDR1 is MNHEY and CDR2 SVGAGI. Trimming pared 4 bases from V and 8 bases from J, leaving 11 bases between. CDR3 length: 12 amino acids. CDR3 sequence (DNA): TGTGCCAGCAGTTCAACGACAGGAGGCTACACCTTC. Protein sequence: CASSSTTGGYTF.

This chain's CDR3 is CASSLVNGPNQPQHF. DNA of the CDR3: TGTGCCAGCAGCTTAGTCAACGGCCCCAATCAGCCCCAGCATTTT. V usage is TRBV7-8 and J usage is TRBJ1-5; D is unclear. Germline V lookup: CDR1 SGHVS, CDR2 FQNEAQ. The CDR3 contains 15 residues. V lost 1 base, J lost 3 bases, and 10 bases lay in between.

V usage is TRBV4-3 and J usage is TRBJ2-2, with a possible D match to TRBD2 (5 bases). Germline V lookup: CDR1 LGHNA, CDR2 YSLEER. Trimming cost V 0 bases and J 5 bases, with 13 bases left between them. The CDR3 spans 16 residues. The CDR3 DNA reads TGCGCCAGCAGCCAAGAAGTGAAGAGAGGGACCGGGGAGCTGTTTTTT. This codes for CASSQEVKRGTGELFF.

The J gene is TRBJ2-5, the V gene TRBV5-6; D unclear. Per the germline V gene, CDR1 is SGHDT and CDR2 is YYEEEE. V dropped 0 bases and J dropped 5 bases, with 5 bases sitting between them. This CDR3 is built from 12 residues. The CDR3 sequence is CASSLAAETQYF. The CDR3 DNA follows: TGTGCCAGCAGCTTGGCCGCGGAGACCCAGTACTTC.

V usage is TRBV10-3 and J usage is TRBJ2-7, with 10 bases identical to TRBD2. This CDR3 contains 14 residues. V trimming: 4 bases; J trimming: 7 bases; junction bases outside the gene matches: 7. Germline values: CDR1 ENHRY, CDR2 SYGVKD. CDR3 sequence reads: CAISVIAGGGEQYF. For the CDR3, the DNA is TGTGCCATCAGTGTTATAGCGGGAGGTGGGGAGCAGTACTTC.

This clone occurred once. The V gene is TRBV7-9, the J gene TRBJ2-1, with TRBD1 identical over 9 bases. Germline V CDR1 and CDR2: SEHNR, FQNEAQ (reference sequence). Trimming took 8 bases from V and 5 from J; bases not matched to a gene: 10. This CDR3 is built from 15 residues. CDR3: CASSTPGQGDNEQFF. CDR3 sequence (DNA): TGTGCCAGCTCAACTCCGGGACAGGGAGACAATGAGCAGTTCTTC.

This clone was recorded once. The V and J genes are TRBV15 and TRBJ2-7, with TRBD1 identical over 8 bases. V was pared by 5 bases and J by 4 bases, with 10 bases of the junction left unmatched. CDR1 LNHNV and CDR2 YYDKDF come from the germline V gene (reference sequence). The CDR3 runs 15 residues. In DNA, the CDR3 is TGTGCCACCAGCTTACGCCGGGACAGGCTTTACGAGCAGTACTTC. Its translation is CATSLRRDRLYEQYF.

The chain combines TRBV27 with TRBJ2-7, with 10 bases aligning to TRBD2. Germline CDR1 and CDR2: MNHEY and SMNVEV (reference sequence). CDR3 length: 17 residues. The J segment lost 5 bases and the V segment lost 5 bases, leaving 15 bases of the junction unmatched. The CDR3 DNA reads as TGTGCCAGCAGTCCGGACCCCTCCGGGACTAGCGTCGACGAGCAGTACTTC. Its translation: CASSPDPSGTSVDEQYF.

The rearrangement links TRBV6-1 to TRBJ2-1, with 8 bases identical to TRBD1. J lost 4 bases, V lost 4 bases, and 0 bases had no gene match. CDR3 length equals 13 residues. Germline lookup yields CDR1 MNHNS and CDR2 SASEGT. This CDR3 reads CASSGTGYNEQFF. Written as DNA, the CDR3 is TGTGCCAGCAGTGGGACAGGGTACAATGAGCAGTTCTTC.

The chain couples TRBV5-1 to TRBJ2-1; the D gene is possibly TRBD1 (5 bases). Germline V gene sequence: CDR1 SGHRS, CDR2 YFSETQ. V dropped 0 bases and J dropped 5 bases, with 12 bases sitting between them. The CDR3 totals 15 residues. The DNA for the CDR3 is TGCGCCAGCAGCTTGGGGGGCCCGGAAAACAATGAGCAGTTCTTC. Its translation is CASSLGGPENNEQFF.

The chain carries TRBV5-4 and TRBJ2-1; D unresolved. V was trimmed by 4 bases and J by 0 bases, leaving 5 bases between them. Germline values: CDR1 SGHNT, CDR2 YYREEE (reference sequence). This CDR3 comprises 13 residues. CDR3 amino acids: CASSPPSYNEQFF. For the CDR3, the DNA is TGTGCCAGCAGCCCACCCTCCTACAATGAGCAGTTCTTC.

This clone was picked up one time. The V and J genes are TRBV6-1 and TRBJ2-7; D possibly matches TRBD1 or TRBD2 (6 bases each). Trimming removed 5 bases at V and 0 bases at J, with 14 bases between. Germline loops: CDR1 MNHNS, CDR2 SASEGT. This CDR3 contains 15 residues. CDR3 protein: CASSPGGRSSYEQYF. CDR3 coding DNA: TGTGCCAGCAGTCCCGGGGGCCGGAGCTCCTACGAGCAGTACTTC.

This chain connects TRBV11-1 to TRBJ2-4, with 9 positions matching TRBD2. The CDR3 contains 19 residues. Germline assignment: CDR1 SGHAT and CDR2 FQDESV (reference sequence). V lost 6 bases to trimming and J lost 0 bases; unmatched junction nucleotides: 15. DNA of the CDR3: TGTGCCAGCAGTATACTCAGACTAGCGGATTACAAAGCCAAAAACATTCAGTACTTC. This gives the protein CASSILRLADYKAKNIQYF.

This clone has a single count. The chain uses TRBV11-3 and TRBJ2-3; D not certain. Germline V gene sequence: CDR1 SGHNT, CDR2 YENEEA. Trimming pared 2 bases from V and 5 bases from J, leaving 8 bases between. This CDR3 comprises 13 residues. CDR3 in DNA: TGTGCCAGCAGCTTATTTGAGTTAGATACGCAGTATTTT. As protein: CASSLFELDTQYF.

This rearrangement joins TRBV27 to TRBJ2-1; no clear D gene. Germline CDR1 and CDR2: MNHEY and SMNVEV (reference sequence). V was pared by 6 bases and J by 5 bases, with 14 bases between. The CDR3 is made up of 14 amino acids. As DNA, the CDR3 is TGTGCCAGCAGCAGCACCGACCTAGACAATGAGCAGTTCTTC. Protein product: CASSSTDLDNEQFF.

The genes are TRBV6-6 and TRBJ1-1, with unresolved D. This CDR3 has 14 residues. Trimming cost V 4 bases and J 1 base, with 10 bases left between them. The V gene's germline CDR1 is MNHNY and CDR2 SVGAGI (reference sequence). Here the CDR3 DNA reads TGTGCCAGCAGTTCCTACGGACCGAACACTGAAGCTTTCTTT. Translating gives CASSSYGPNTEAFF.

This rearrangement joins TRBV7-9 to TRBJ2-1, with D perhaps matching TRBD2 (6 bases). Germline V gives CDR1 SEHNR, CDR2 FQNEAQ (reference sequence). V was pared by 1 base and J by 8 bases, with 15 bases between. The CDR3 loop spans 15 amino acids. CDR3 in DNA: TGTGCCAGCAGCTTAGTTGGGGGGTTGCTAGATGAGCAGTTCTTC. As protein: CASSLVGGLLDEQFF. The whole variable domain, remainder taken from reference TRBV7-9 and TRBJ2-1, is DTGVSQNPRHKITKRGQNVTFRCDPISEHNRLYWYRQTLGQGPEFLTYFQNEAQLEKSRLLSDRFSAERPKGSFSTLEIQRTEQGDSAMYLCASSLVGGLLDEQFFGPGTRLTVL.

The chain links TRBV28 to TRBJ2-1, with 11 bases matching TRBD2. The CDR3 is 18 amino acids. Germline V gene lookup returns CDR1 MDHEN and CDR2 SYDVKM. Losses at the gene ends were 2 bases for V and 5 bases for J; bases not matched to a gene: 11. In DNA, the CDR3 is TGTGCCAGCAGTTTACTTACAGGGGGGGGACTAGCGGACAATGAGCAGTTCTTC. Encoded protein: CASSLLTGGGLADNEQFF.

The rearrangement links TRBV7-8 to TRBJ1-3; possibly TRBD1 for D (5 bases). The CDR3 is made up of 15 amino acids. V was shortened by 5 bases and J by 0 bases, with 11 bases between the two germline ends. CDR1 and CDR2 (germline): SGHVS, FQNEAQ. CDR3 sequence reads: CASSGRQRSGNTIYF. CDR3 in DNA: TGTGCCAGCAGCGGGAGACAGCGCTCTGGAAACACCATATATTTT.

This chain links TRBV19 with TRBJ2-2; D is possibly TRBD1 (6 bases). V was clipped by 6 bases and J by 5 bases, with 19 bases between them. The CDR3 sequence is 16 residues long. Looked up from germline, CDR1 is LNHDA and CDR2 is SQIVND (reference sequence). The CDR3: CASRPPGQGGTGELFF. CDR3 sequence (DNA): TGTGCCAGTAGGCCCCCGGGACAAGGGGGTACCGGGGAGCTGTTTTTT. Combining the CDR3 with reference TRBV19 and TRBJ2-2 gives the whole variable domain DGGITQSPKYLFRKEGQNVTLSCEQNLNHDAMYWYRQDPGQGLRLIYYSQIVNDFQKGDIAEGYSVSREKKESFPLTVTSAQKNPTAFYLCASRPPGQGGTGELFFGEGSRLTVL.

This clone was detected only a few times. This sequence joins TRBV9 and TRBJ2-3; D possibly matches TRBD1 or TRBD2 (6 bases each). The CDR3 extends over 16 amino acids. The germline gives CDR1 SGDLS, CDR2 YYNGEE. The V gene lost 2 bases and the J gene lost 5 bases, with 18 bases spanning the gap. The DNA for the CDR3 is TGTGCCAGCAGCGTTGGGGCCGGGGGCGCGGGAGATACGCAGTATTTT. Its protein product is CASSVGAGGAGDTQYF.

The chain is built from TRBV11-2 and TRBJ1-1, with TRBD1 identical over 8 bases. Germline V gene sequence: CDR1 SGHAT, CDR2 FQNNGV. V lost 2 bases and J lost 0; bases outside the gene matches: 11. The CDR3 sequence is 18 residues long. CDR3 loop: CASSLSRSAGGMNTEAFF. Written as DNA, the CDR3 is TGTGCCAGCAGCTTATCTCGCTCGGCAGGGGGCATGAACACTGAAGCTTTCTTT.

CDR3 DNA sequence: TGTGCCAGTAGTACGTCGGATCTGGCGTTCAACGAGCAGTACTTC. Protein sequence: CASSTSDLAFNEQYF. The rearrangement joins TRBV19 to TRBJ2-7; the D is unclear. This CDR3 comprises 15 residues. Germline V gene lookup returns CDR1 LNHDA and CDR2 SQIVND (reference sequence). With 4 bases removed from V and 5 bases from J, the gap between germline ends came to 18 bases.

This chain joins TRBV2 and TRBJ1-2; 7 bases are a match to TRBD1. This CDR3 spans 13 amino acids. V lost 10 bases and J lost 5; bases outside the gene matches: 10. Germline V CDR1 and CDR2: SNHLY, FYNNEI. The CDR3 reads CAIFRGLWYGYTF. The CDR3, as DNA: TGTGCCATCTTTAGGGGGCTCTGGTATGGCTACACCTTC.

The V call is TRBV7-3, the J call TRBJ2-1, with 10 nucleotides matching TRBD1. Germline V CDR1 and CDR2: SGHTA, FQGTGA. V was pared by 5 bases and J by 2 bases, with 3 bases of the junction left unmatched. The length of the CDR3 is 15 residues. The CDR3 loop reads CASSPGTGAYNEQFF. CDR3 sequence (DNA): TGTGCCAGCAGCCCCGGGACAGGGGCCTACAATGAGCAGTTCTTC. Supplemented by reference TRBV7-3 and TRBJ2-1, the full variable domain reads GAGVSQTPSNKVTEKGKYVELRCDPISGHTALYWYRQSLGQGPEFLIYFQGTGAADDSGLPNDRFFAVRPEGSVSTLKIQRTERGDSAVYLCASSPGTGAYNEQFFGPGTRLTVL.

About this clone itself: Additional DNA sequences in this sample encode the identical CDR3. This rearrangement joins TRBV27 to TRBJ2-7; D possibly corresponds to TRBD2 (6 bases). Looked up from germline, CDR1 is MNHEY and CDR2 is SMNVEV (reference sequence). This CDR3 is 14 amino acids long. V was shortened by 3 bases and J by 1 base, with 10 bases between the two germline ends. The CDR3 protein is CASSFRDSSYEQYF. DNA for the CDR3: TGTGCCAGCAGTTTTAGGGACTCTTCCTACGAGCAGTACTTC.

J is TRBJ2-7 and V is TRBV28; 12 bases agree with TRBD2. The germline CDR1 and CDR2 sequences are MDHEN and SYDVKM. This CDR3 comprises 14 residues. The V segment lost 7 bases and the J segment 5 bases; nucleotides outside the gene matches: 6. The CDR3 loop is CASKLAGGPNEQYF. CDR3 DNA: TGTGCCAGCAAGCTAGCGGGAGGGCCCAACGAGCAGTACTTC. Complete variable domain (other parts from reference TRBV28 and TRBJ2-7): DVKVTQSSRYLVKRTGEKVFLECVQDMDHENMFWYRQDPGLGLRLIYFSYDVKMKEKGDIPEGYSVSREKKERFSLILESASTNQTSMYLCASKLAGGPNEQYFGPGTRLTVT.

The V and J genes are TRBV27 and TRBJ2-7; D unclear. Trimming took off 1 base at V and 7 bases at J, with 8 bases between the two ends. CDR3 length: 12 residues. In germline, CDR1 is MNHEY, CDR2 SMNVEV (reference sequence). This CDR3 reads CASSLLGREQYF. The CDR3 DNA reads TGTGCCAGCAGTTTATTAGGGCGGGAGCAGTACTTC.